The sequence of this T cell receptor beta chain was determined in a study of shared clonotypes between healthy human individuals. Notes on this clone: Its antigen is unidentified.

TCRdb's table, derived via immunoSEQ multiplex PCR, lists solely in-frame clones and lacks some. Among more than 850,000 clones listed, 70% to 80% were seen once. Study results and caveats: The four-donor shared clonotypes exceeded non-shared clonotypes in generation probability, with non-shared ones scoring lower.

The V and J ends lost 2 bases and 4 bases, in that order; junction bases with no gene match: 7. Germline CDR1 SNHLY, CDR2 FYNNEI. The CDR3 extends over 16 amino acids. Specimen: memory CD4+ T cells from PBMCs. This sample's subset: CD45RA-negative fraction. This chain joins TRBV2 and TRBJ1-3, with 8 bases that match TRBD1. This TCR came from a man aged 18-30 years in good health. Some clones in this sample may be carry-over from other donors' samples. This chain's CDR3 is CASSEYRQGSGNTIYF. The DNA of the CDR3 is TGTGCCAGCAGTGAATACCGACAGGGGAGCGGAAACACCATATATTTT.